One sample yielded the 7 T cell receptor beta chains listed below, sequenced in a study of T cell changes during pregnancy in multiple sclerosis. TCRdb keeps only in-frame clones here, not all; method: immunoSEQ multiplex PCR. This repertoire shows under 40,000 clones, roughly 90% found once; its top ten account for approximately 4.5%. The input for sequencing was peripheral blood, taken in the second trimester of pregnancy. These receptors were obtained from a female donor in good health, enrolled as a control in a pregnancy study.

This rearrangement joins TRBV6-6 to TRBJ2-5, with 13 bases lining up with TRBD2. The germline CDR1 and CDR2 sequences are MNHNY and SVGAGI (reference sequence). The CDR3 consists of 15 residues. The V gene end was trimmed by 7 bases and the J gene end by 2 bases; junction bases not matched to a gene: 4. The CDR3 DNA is TGTGCCAGCATTCTGACTAGCGGGGGGCAAGAGACCCAGTACTTC. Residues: CASILTSGGQETQYF.

CDR3 region: CASSQEEGRQPQHF. The CDR3, as DNA: TGCGCCAGCAGCCAAGAGGAGGGGCGTCAGCCCCAGCATTTT. The rearrangement links TRBV4-3 to TRBJ1-5; D is possibly TRBD1 (5 bases). The germline gives CDR1 LGHNA, CDR2 YSLEER. The CDR3 extends over 14 amino acids. Trimming took off 0 bases at V and 6 bases at J, with 9 bases between the two ends.

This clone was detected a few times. The CDR3 DNA follows: TGCGCCAGCAGCCAAGAGGTGCGGACTAGCGGGTCCTACGAGCAGTACTTC. Translating it yields CASSQEVRTSGSYEQYF. This sequence joins TRBV4-1 and TRBJ2-7; TRBD2 aligns across 11 bases. The CDR3 totals 17 residues. V dropped 0 bases and J dropped 1; count of bases not matched to a gene: 5. CDR1 and CDR2 (germline): MGHRA, YSYEKL.

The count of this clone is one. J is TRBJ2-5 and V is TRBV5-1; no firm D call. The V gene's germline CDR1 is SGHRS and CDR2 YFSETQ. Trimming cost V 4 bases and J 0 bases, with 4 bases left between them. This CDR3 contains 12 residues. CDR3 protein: CASSPNQETQYF. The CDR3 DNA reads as TGCGCCAGCAGCCCAAACCAAGAGACCCAGTACTTC.

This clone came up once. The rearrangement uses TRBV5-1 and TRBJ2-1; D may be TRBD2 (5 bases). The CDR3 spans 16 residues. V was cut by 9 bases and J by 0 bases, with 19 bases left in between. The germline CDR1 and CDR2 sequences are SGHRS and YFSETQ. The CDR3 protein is CAKREGSRSSYNEQFF. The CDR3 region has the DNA TGCGCCAAACGAGAGGGTTCCAGGAGCTCCTACAATGAGCAGTTCTTC.

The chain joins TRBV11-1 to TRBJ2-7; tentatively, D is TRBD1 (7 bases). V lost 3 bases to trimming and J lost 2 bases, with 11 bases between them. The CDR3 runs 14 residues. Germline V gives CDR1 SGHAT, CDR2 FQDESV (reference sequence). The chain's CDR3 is CASSFRGTAYEQYF. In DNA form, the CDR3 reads TGTGCCAGCAGCTTCCGCGGGACAGCCTACGAGCAGTACTTC.

Written as DNA, the CDR3 is TGTGCCAGCAGTTTATTCCGACAGGGTACTGAAGCTTTCTTT. The encoded protein is CASSLFRQGTEAFF. The chain carries TRBV27 and TRBJ1-1; 7 bases fit TRBD1. The CDR3 is made up of 14 amino acids. Losses at the gene ends were 1 base for V and 5 bases for J; bases not matched to a gene: 4. CDR1 is MNHEY and CDR2 is SMNVEV in the germline V gene (reference sequence).